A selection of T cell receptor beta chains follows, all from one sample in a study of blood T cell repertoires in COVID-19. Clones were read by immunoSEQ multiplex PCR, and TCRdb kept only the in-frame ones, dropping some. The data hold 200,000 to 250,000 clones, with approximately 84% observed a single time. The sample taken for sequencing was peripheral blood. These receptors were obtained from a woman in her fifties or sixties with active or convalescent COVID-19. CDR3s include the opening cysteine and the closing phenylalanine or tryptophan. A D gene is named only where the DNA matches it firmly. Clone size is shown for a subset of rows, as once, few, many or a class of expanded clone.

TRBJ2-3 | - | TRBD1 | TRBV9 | CASSVEGAFGDTQYF | TGTGCCAGCAGCGTAGAGGGGGCATTTGGTGATACGCAGTATTTT
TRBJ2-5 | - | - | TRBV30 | CACRDYQETQYF | TGTGCCTGCAGGGACTACCAAGAGACCCAGTACTTC
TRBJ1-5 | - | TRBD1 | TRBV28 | CASSSDRADQPQHF | TGTGCCAGCAGCTCGGACAGGGCTGATCAGCCCCAGCATTTT
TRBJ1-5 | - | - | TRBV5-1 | CASSREGGQPQHF | TGCGCCAGCAGCCGCGAGGGTGGTCAGCCCCAGCATTTT
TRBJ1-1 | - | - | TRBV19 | CASSRGRRSTEAFF | TGTGCCAGTAGCAGAGGGCGTCGCAGCACTGAAGCTTTCTTT
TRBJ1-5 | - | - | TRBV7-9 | CASSLWGQGREQPQHF | TGTGCCAGCAGCTTATGGGGGCAGGGAAGGGAGCAGCCCCAGCATTTT
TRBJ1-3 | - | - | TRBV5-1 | CASSPGAGNTIYF | TGCGCCAGCAGCCCGGGGGCTGGAAACACCATATATTTT
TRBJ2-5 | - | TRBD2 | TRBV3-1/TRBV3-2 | CASSRSGGAETQYF | TGTGCCAGCAGCCGGAGCGGGGGGGCAGAGACCCAGTACTTC
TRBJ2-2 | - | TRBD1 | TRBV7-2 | CASSKAPGTGGMGELFF | TGTGCCAGCTCTAAAGCCCCCGGGACAGGGGGAATGGGGGAGCTGTTTTTT
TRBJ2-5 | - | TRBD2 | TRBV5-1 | CASSLGTSGGAETQYF | TGCGCCAGCAGCTTGGGGACTAGCGGGGGGGCCGAGACCCAGTACTTC
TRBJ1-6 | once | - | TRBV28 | CASSLEGRGVSYNSPLHF | TGTGCCAGCAGTTTAGAGGGTCGGGGGGTTTCCTATAATTCACCCCTCCACTTT
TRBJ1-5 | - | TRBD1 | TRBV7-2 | CASSFQQGGNQPQHF | TGTGCCAGCAGCTTTCAACAGGGGGGCAATCAGCCCCAGCATTTT
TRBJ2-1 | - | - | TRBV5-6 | CASSLGSEQFF | TGTGCCAGCAGCCTAGGGAGTGAGCAGTTCTTC
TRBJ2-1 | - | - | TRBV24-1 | CATSDALIGVSYNEQFF | TGTGCCACCAGTGACGCCCTAATCGGGGTCTCCTACAATGAGCAGTTCTTC
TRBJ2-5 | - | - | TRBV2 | CASSTGQGGTSRQETQYF | TGTGCCAGCAGCACAGGACAGGGAGGGACTAGCAGACAAGAGACCCAGTACTTC
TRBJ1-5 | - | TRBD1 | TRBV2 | CASSEARQGFKTDQPQHF | TGTGCCAGCAGTGAAGCCAGACAGGGGTTCAAGACGGATCAGCCCCAGCATTTT
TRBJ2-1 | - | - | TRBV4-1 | CASIVDEQFF | TGCGCCAGCATAGTTGATGAGCAGTTCTTC
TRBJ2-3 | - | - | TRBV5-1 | CASSLVPGGLTDTQYF | TGCGCCAGCAGCTTGGTCCCCGGGGGGCTCACAGATACGCAGTATTTT
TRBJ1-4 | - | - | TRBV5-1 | CASSPLGGGSNEKLFF | TGCGCCAGCAGCCCTCTCGGGGGAGGTTCAAATGAAAAACTGTTTTTT
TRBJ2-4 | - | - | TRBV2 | CASSSRQNIQYF | TGTGCCAGCAGTAGTCGACAGAACATTCAGTACTTC
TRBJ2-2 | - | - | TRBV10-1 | CASSEGQGGTGELFF | TGCGCCAGCAGTGAAGGGCAGGGAGGAACCGGGGAGCTGTTTTTT
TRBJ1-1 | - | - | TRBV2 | CASTHRETEAFF | TGTGCCAGCACCCACAGGGAAACTGAAGCTTTCTTT
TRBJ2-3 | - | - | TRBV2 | CASTELDKDTQYF | TGTGCCAGCACGGAGTTGGACAAGGATACGCAGTATTTT
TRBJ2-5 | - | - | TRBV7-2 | CASRQQPQETQYF | TGTGCCAGCAGACAACAGCCTCAAGAGACCCAGTACTTC
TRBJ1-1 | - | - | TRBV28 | CASSHGGGGYTEAFF | TGTGCCAGCAGTCACGGGGGGGGCGGGTACACTGAAGCTTTCTTT
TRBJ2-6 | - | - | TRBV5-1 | CASSLDRAGANVLTF | TGCGCCAGCAGCTTGGACAGGGCTGGGGCCAACGTCCTGACTTTC
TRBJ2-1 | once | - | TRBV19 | CASSIRVLYNEQFF | TGTGCCAGTAGTATTCGGGTTCTCTACAATGAGCAGTTCTTC
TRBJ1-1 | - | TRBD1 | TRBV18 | CASSPSQTGENTEAFF | TGTGCCAGCTCACCTTCCCAAACAGGGGAGAACACTGAAGCTTTCTTT
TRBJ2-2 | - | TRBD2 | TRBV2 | CASSPTSGANGGELFF | TGTGCCAGCAGTCCGACTAGCGGGGCAAATGGCGGGGAGCTGTTTTTT
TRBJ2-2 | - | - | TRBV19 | CASSTGRDRALGGELFF | TGTGCCAGTAGTACCGGGAGGGACAGGGCCCTTGGCGGGGAGCTGTTTTTT
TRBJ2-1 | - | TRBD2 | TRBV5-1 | CASSLGTSGYNEQFF | TGCGCCAGCAGCCTGGGGACTAGCGGGTACAATGAGCAGTTCTTC
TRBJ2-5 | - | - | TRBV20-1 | CSASGSETQYF | TGCAGTGCTAGCGGGTCGGAGACCCAGTACTTC
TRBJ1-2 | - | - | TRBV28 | CASSPGLSGYTF | TGTGCCAGCAGCCCGGGACTTTCAGGCTACACCTTC
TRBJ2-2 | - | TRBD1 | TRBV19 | CASDFGTVNTGELFF | TGTGCCAGTGATTTCGGGACAGTGAACACCGGGGAGCTGTTTTTT
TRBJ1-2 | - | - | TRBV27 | CASSFYYGYGYTF | TGTGCCAGCAGTTTCTATTACGGCTATGGCTACACCTTC
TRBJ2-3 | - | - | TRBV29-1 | CSAAVSSTDTQYF | TGCAGCGCCGCGGTCTCTAGCACAGATACGCAGTATTTT
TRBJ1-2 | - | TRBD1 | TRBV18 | CASSPDRVYGYTF | TGTGCCAGCTCGCCCGACAGGGTCTATGGCTACACCTTC
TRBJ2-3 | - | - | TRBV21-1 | CASSKKDRGPSRDTDTQYF | TGTGCCAGCAGCAAAAAGGATCGAGGTCCGTCTCGAGACACAGATACGCAGTATTTT
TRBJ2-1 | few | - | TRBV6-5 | CASTWGTSSNEQFF | TGTGCCAGCACCTGGGGCACTAGCAGCAATGAGCAGTTCTTC
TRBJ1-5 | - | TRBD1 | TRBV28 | CASSSGTDGDNQPQHF | TGTGCCAGCAGTTCCGGGACAGATGGGGACAATCAGCCCCAGCATTTT
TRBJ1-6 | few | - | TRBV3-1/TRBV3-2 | CASSQDWGGRSPLHF | TGTGCCAGCAGCCAAGATTGGGGGGGCCGGTCACCCCTCCACTTT
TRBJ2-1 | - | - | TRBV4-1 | CASSQDRGGNEQFF | TGCGCCAGCAGCCAAGATCGGGGAGGAAATGAGCAGTTCTTC
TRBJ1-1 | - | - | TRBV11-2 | CASSHDRNTEAFF | TGTGCCAGCAGCCATGACAGGAACACTGAAGCTTTCTTT
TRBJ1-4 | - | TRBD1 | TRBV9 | CASSGPGTGGEKLFF | TGTGCCAGCAGCGGTCCCGGGACAGGGGGTGAAAAACTGTTTTTT
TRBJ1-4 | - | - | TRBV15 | CATSRSGPPNEKLFF | TGTGCCACCAGCAGATCAGGGCCCCCCAATGAAAAACTGTTTTTT
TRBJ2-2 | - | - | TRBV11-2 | CPSSQRWGGDTGELFF | TGTCCCAGCAGCCAAAGGTGGGGGGGCGATACCGGGGAGCTGTTTTTT
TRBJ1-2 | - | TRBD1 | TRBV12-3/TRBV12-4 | CASRGQGPGYTF | TGTGCCAGCAGGGGACAGGGGCCTGGCTACACCTTC
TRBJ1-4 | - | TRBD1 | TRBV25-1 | CASSEPSWTGREKLFF | TGTGCCAGCAGTGAACCGTCTTGGACAGGGAGGGAAAAACTGTTTTTT
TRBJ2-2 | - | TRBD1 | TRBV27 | CASGRTGGTGELFF | TGTGCCAGCGGCCGGACAGGAGGTACCGGGGAGCTGTTTTTT
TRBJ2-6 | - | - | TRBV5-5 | CASSLARVSGANVLTF | TGTGCCAGCAGCTTGGCCCGAGTCTCTGGGGCCAACGTCCTGACTTTC
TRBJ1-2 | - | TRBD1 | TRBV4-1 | CASSPADGTVYGYTF | TGCGCCAGCAGCCCAGCGGATGGGACAGTTTATGGCTACACCTTC
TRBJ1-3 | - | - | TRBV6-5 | CASMRGTGNTIYF | TGTGCCAGCATGCGGGGCACTGGAAACACCATATATTTT
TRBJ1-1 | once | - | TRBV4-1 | CASSQVAGPTEAFF | TGCGCCAGCAGCCAAGTTGCGGGTCCCACTGAAGCTTTCTTT